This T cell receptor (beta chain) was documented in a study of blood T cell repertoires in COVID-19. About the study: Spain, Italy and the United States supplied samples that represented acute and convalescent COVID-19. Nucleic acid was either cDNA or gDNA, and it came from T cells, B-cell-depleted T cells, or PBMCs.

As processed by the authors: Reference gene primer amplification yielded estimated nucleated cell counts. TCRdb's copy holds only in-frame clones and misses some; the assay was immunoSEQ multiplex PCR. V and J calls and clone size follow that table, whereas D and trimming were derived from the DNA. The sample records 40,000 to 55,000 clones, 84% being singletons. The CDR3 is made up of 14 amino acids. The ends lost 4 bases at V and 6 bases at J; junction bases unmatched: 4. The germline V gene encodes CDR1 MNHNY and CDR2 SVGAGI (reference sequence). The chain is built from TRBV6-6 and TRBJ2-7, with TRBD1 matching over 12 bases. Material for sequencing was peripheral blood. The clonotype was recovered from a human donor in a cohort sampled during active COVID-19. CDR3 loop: CASSWGTGGTEQYF. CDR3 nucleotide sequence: TGTGCCAGCAGTTGGGGGACAGGGGGCACCGAGCAGTACTTC.